This TCR beta chain was retrieved from a study of blood T cell repertoires in COVID-19. Study-wide context: Sites in the United States, Italy and Spain provided acute and convalescent COVID-19 samples. Sources were T cells, B-cell-depleted T cells, or PBMCs; the material itself was cDNA or gDNA.

In the original processing: Estimation of nucleated cell counts was performed using reference gene primer amplification. Generated by immunoSEQ multiplex PCR, the TCRdb table keeps only in-frame clones and is missing some. V, J and clone size reflect that table, while D and trimming were determined from the DNA. Of 120,000 to 150,000 clones listed, approximately 91% are singletons. V lost 5 bases, J lost 4 bases, and 9 bases stayed unmatched. The germline CDR1 and CDR2 sequences are SGHRS and YFSETQ. The length of the CDR3 is 16 residues. The chain combines TRBV5-1 with TRBJ1-3, with 10 bases aligning to TRBD1. What was sequenced was peripheral blood. The sequence was obtained from a human donor in a cohort sampled during active COVID-19. DNA for the CDR3: TGCGCCAGCAGTCCTCGACAGGGGGCCGAAGGAAACACCATATATTTT. As protein: CASSPRQGAEGNTIYF.